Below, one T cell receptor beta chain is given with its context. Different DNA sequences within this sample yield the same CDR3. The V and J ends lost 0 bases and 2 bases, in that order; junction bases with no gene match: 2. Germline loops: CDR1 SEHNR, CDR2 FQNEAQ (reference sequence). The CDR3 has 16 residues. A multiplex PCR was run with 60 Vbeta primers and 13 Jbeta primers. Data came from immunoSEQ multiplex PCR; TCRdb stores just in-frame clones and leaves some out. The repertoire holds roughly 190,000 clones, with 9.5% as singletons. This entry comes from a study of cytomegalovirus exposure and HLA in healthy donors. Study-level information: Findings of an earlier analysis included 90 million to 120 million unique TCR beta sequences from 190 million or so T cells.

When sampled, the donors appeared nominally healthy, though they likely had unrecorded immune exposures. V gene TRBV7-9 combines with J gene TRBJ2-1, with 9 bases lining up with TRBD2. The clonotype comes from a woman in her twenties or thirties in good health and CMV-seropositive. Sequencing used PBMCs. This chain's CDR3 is CASSLALAGTYNEQFF. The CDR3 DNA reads TGTGCCAGCAGCTTAGCGCTAGCGGGAACCTACAATGAGCAGTTCTTC. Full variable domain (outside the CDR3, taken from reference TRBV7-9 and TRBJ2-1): DTGVSQNPRHKITKRGQNVTFRCDPISEHNRLYWYRQTLGQGPEFLTYFQNEAQLEKSRLLSDRFSAERPKGSFSTLEIQRTEQGDSAMYLCASSLALAGTYNEQFFGPGTRLTVL.